This TCR beta chain was sequenced during a study of CD8 T cells in ankylosing spondylitis. Points from the study as a whole: The study identified a TCR beta motif of several highly homologous variants that appeared characteristic of ankylosing spondylitis blood. In ankylosing spondylitis patients, matched synovial fluid reportedly showed significant enrichment of disease-linked clones. Some of these motif variants have turned up before, in reports on reactive arthritis synovial fluid and blood.

CDR1 and CDR2 from the germline V gene are SEHNR and FQNEAQ (reference sequence). Deletions cut 3 bases from V and 6 bases from J, with 5 bases between. The CDR3 contains 12 residues. Ten or more counts support this clonotype. Its antigen is as yet unknown. Quantitative 5'-RACE with molecular barcodes was used to make the TCR beta libraries. TCRdb passed the 5' RACE reads through MiXCR, listing each CDR3 protein once. The sample carries around 18,000 distinct CDR3 sequences, around 8% recorded once. This sequence was found in a male donor with ankylosing spondylitis or in good health (not recorded which). Sequencing input: blood. The V call is TRBV7-9, the J call TRBJ2-2, with D unclear. The CDR3: CASSFGPGELFF. CDR3 nucleotides: TGTGCCAGCAGCTTCGGGCCCGGGGAGCTGTTTTTT.